The 14 T cell receptor beta chains reported below all come from one sample, sequenced in a study of T cells in Graves' hyperthyroidism and ophthalmopathy. RNA transcripts served as the template for amplifying TCR beta CDR3 regions. The TCR CDR3 first-round RT-PCR relied on the HTBI primer set. TCRdb redid the calling of the multiplex PCR reads with MiXCR, one entry per CDR3 protein. The table includes about 740,000 distinct CDR3 sequences, 13% to 15% detected once. Sequenced material: blood. These receptors were collected from a woman aged 18-29 years with Graves' hyperthyroidism.

As regards this clonotype: Since a much larger clone is just one base distant, this may be a read error. J is TRBJ2-5 and V is TRBV29-1; the D gene is possibly TRBD2 (6 bases). V dropped 7 bases and J dropped 5 bases, with 17 bases sitting between them. CDR1 and CDR2 from the germline V gene are SQVTM and ANQGSEA. The CDR3 loop spans 13 amino acids. For the CDR3, the DNA is TGCAGCGCTGTCATGGCAGGGAGGGAGACCCAGTACTTC. It translates to CSAVMAGRETQYF.

The chain joins TRBV12-3 or TRBV12-4 to TRBJ1-1; D remains unclear. The CDR3 consists of 14 residues. With 5 bases removed from V and 3 bases from J, the gap between germline ends came to 13 bases. The CDR3 region is CASSAGGEDTEAFF. The DNA of the CDR3 is TGTGCCAGCAGTGCAGGAGGTGAGGACACTGAAGCTTTCTTT.

This clonotype was found once. The genes are TRBV27 and TRBJ2-1; 11 bases map to TRBD2. CDR3 length equals 12 residues. The J segment lost 15 bases and the V segment lost 5 bases, leaving 6 bases of the junction unmatched. Germline values: CDR1 MNHEY, CDR2 SMNVEV (reference sequence). This CDR3 reads CASSPTSGTWFF. In nucleotides, the CDR3 is TGTGCCAGCAGTCCGACTAGCGGGACATGGTTCTTC.

This sequence joins TRBV13 and TRBJ2-1, with a weak D call TRBD2 (5 bases). The CDR3 runs 15 residues. V gave up 5 bases and J gave up 10 bases, with 21 bases separating them. Germline lookup yields CDR1 PRHDT and CDR2 FYEKMQ (reference sequence). The CDR3 spells CASSTPLRENNEQFF. The CDR3 bases are TGTGCCAGCAGCACCCCCTTGAGGGAGAATAACGAGCAGTTCTTC.

This clonotype was counted between two and nine times. V is TRBV19 and J is TRBJ2-5, with 7 nucleotides matching TRBD2. Germline CDR1 is LNHDA and CDR2 is SQIVND (reference sequence). After removal of 7 bases from V and 1 base from J, the junction contained 6 bases not matched to a gene. The length of the CDR3 is 14 residues. The CDR3 loop reads CASKRTSSQETQYF. In nucleotides, the CDR3 is TGTGCCAGTAAAAGGACTAGTTCCCAAGAGACCCAGTACTTC.

This clonotype showed up many times. This chain links TRBV2 with TRBJ2-5; a weak D match, TRBD1 (5 bases). Germline values: CDR1 SNHLY, CDR2 FYNNEI. V lost 4 bases, J lost 6 bases, and 12 bases lay in between. The CDR3 is 13 residues long. The CDR3 region is CASSVDSSKTQYF. CDR3 sequence (DNA): TGTGCCAGCAGTGTAGACAGTAGCAAGACCCAGTACTTC.

In its sample, this clonotype was seen many times. The J gene is TRBJ1-2, the V gene TRBV13, with unresolved D. The V gene's germline CDR1 is PRHDT and CDR2 FYEKMQ (reference sequence). V was shortened by 5 bases and J by 4 bases, with 17 bases between the two germline ends. The CDR3 contains 15 residues. The CDR3 region is CASSLGVEDVYGYTF. CDR3 in DNA: TGTGCCAGCAGCCTTGGAGTTGAGGACGTCTATGGCTACACCTTC.

The CDR3 DNA reads as TGCGCCAGCAGCCGAATTGCCCAAGAGACCCAGTACTTC. It specifies CASSRIAQETQYF. The rearrangement uses TRBV4-1 and TRBJ2-5; D is undetermined. The ends were cut back, 4 bases at V and 1 base at J, with 7 bases in the middle. The germline V gene encodes CDR1 MGHRA and CDR2 YSYEKL. The CDR3 covers 13 residues.

This clonotype was recorded a few times. The gene calls are TRBV9 and TRBJ2-7; no definite D call. CDR3 length equals 13 residues. Germline CDR1 and CDR2: SGDLS and YYNGEE. The V gene lost 4 bases and the J gene lost 6 bases, with 14 bases spanning the gap. The CDR3 loop reads CASSRSYAAEQYF. CDR3 DNA: TGTGCCAGCAGCAGGAGTTATGCGGCCGAGCAGTACTTC.

The table lists this clonotype with many counts. This chain joins TRBV7-9 and TRBJ2-7, with no clear D. V lost 6 bases, J lost 3 bases, and 6 bases lay in between. Looked up from germline, CDR1 is SEHNR and CDR2 is FQNEAQ (reference sequence). The CDR3 extends over 11 amino acids. CDR3 nucleotides: TGTGCCAGCAGTGCGCTCTACGAGCAGTACTTC. This codes for CASSALYEQYF.

Notes on this clonotype: A read error may explain this, as a much larger clone is one base away. The J gene is TRBJ1-1, the V gene TRBV9; D uncertain. From germline, CDR1 is SGDLS and CDR2 YYNGEE. This CDR3 is 14 amino acids long. CDR3 DNA: TGTGCCAGCAGCGTCGAGTCCATGAACAATGAAGCTTTCTTT. Its protein is CASSVESMNNEAFF.

This clonotype was observed at least ten times. This chain uses TRBV2 with TRBJ2-2, with D maybe TRBD1 (6 bases). The CDR3 is made up of 13 amino acids. Germline CDR1 reads SNHLY; CDR2 reads FYNNEI. V lost 9 bases and J lost 0, with 8 bases in between. The chain's CDR3 is CARQGPNTGELFF. The CDR3 DNA reads TGTGCCAGACAGGGCCCGAACACCGGGGAGCTGTTTTTT.

This rearrangement joins TRBV5-1 to TRBJ2-2, with D perhaps TRBD2 (5 bases). Trimming took off 4 bases at V and 13 bases at J, with 17 bases between the two ends. The CDR3 loop spans 13 amino acids. Germline lookup yields CDR1 SGHRS and CDR2 YFSETQ. CDR3 loop: CASSLNYRGWLFF. The CDR3 DNA reads as TGCGCCAGCAGCCTGAACTACCGGGGATGGCTGTTTTTT.

This clonotype was recorded at least ten times. The gene calls are TRBV29-1 and TRBJ2-4, with D perhaps TRBD1 (6 bases). The CDR3 totals 14 residues. Trimming stripped 6 bases from V and 2 bases from J, with 14 bases between. Germline V lookup: CDR1 SQVTM, CDR2 ANQGSEA. The DNA of the CDR3 is TGCAGCGTGGGGGACACAGGAACCAAAAACATTCAGTACTTC. Amino acids: CSVGDTGTKNIQYF.